The subject of this entry is one TCR beta chain. The antigen is unknown. Germline assignment: CDR1 SEHNR and CDR2 FQNEAQ (reference sequence). V lost 5 bases, J lost 2 bases, and 10 bases lay in between. This CDR3 region has 14 residues. The data originate from a study of T cell repertoires in cytomegalovirus infection. On the study more broadly: Public TCR beta signatures were indicative of both CMV infection and a matching HLA type. Regarding the study as a whole: Dominating the ex vivo response were HLA-C-restricted CMV-specific TCR beta clonotypes.

TCRdb re-called the reads through MiXCR, storing one row per CDR3 protein. The sample has roughly 230,000 distinct CDR3 sequences, approximately 24% seen once. This receptor was identified in a human donor in good health (CMV status not recorded). Some clones in this sample may be carry-over from other donors' samples. The sequenced sample consisted of CD8+ T cells from PBMCs. V is TRBV7-9 and J is TRBJ2-1; D possibly corresponds to TRBD2 (5 bases). The CDR3 DNA follows: TGTGCCAGCAGCGAATCCGGGACCTACAATGAGCAGTTCTTC. It encodes CASSESGTYNEQFF.